This T cell receptor beta chain was captured by sequencing in a study of cytomegalovirus exposure and HLA in healthy donors. V dropped 4 bases and J dropped 0; count of bases not matched to a gene: 5. Germline assignment: CDR1 MDHEN and CDR2 SYDVKM. The CDR3 is made up of 15 amino acids. In this sample, this clone turned up once. Only in-frame clones appear in the TCRdb table, and some are missing; sequencing was by immunoSEQ multiplex PCR. The data show about 130,000 clones, approximately 92% seen once. Sequencing was performed on PBMCs. The chain employs TRBV28 and TRBJ1-1; 7 positions agree with TRBD1. The sequence derives from a woman aged 18-29 years in good health and CMV-seropositive. The chain's CDR3 is CASSSLGQMNTEAFF. As DNA, the CDR3 is TGTGCCAGCAGTTCGTTGGGACAGATGAACACTGAAGCTTTCTTT. Full variable domain (outside the CDR3, taken from reference TRBV28 and TRBJ1-1): DVKVTQSSRYLVKRTGEKVFLECVQDMDHENMFWYRQDPGLGLRLIYFSYDVKMKEKGDIPEGYSVSREKKERFSLILESASTNQTSMYLCASSSLGQMNTEAFFGQGTRLTVV.